This passage covers 27 T cell receptor beta chains from one sample sequenced in a study of blood T cell repertoires in COVID-19. Some clones are missing from TCRdb's copy, which holds only in-frame ones; the method was immunoSEQ multiplex PCR. The sample has 150,000 to 200,000 clones; approximately 91% are singletons. The specimen sequenced was peripheral blood. Source of these receptors: a man younger than 35 with acute or convalescent COVID-19.

The chain links TRBV19 to TRBJ1-2; the match to TRBD1 covers 10 bases. The ends lost 3 bases at V and 4 bases at J; junction bases unmatched: 5. Per germline, CDR1 LNHDA and CDR2 SQIVND (reference sequence). The CDR3 extends over 15 amino acids. The CDR3 sequence: CASSMFRDRGYGYTF. The CDR3 DNA is TGTGCCAGTAGTATGTTCCGGGACAGGGGCTATGGCTACACCTTC.

The rearrangement uses TRBV4-1 and TRBJ2-6; tentative D call: TRBD1 (6 bases). The CDR3 loop spans 18 amino acids. Germline V gene lookup returns CDR1 MGHRA and CDR2 YSYEKL. V was trimmed by 1 base and J by 2 bases, leaving 15 bases between them. The CDR3 region is CASSQGPLRQAGANVLTF. In DNA, the CDR3 is TGCGCCAGCAGCCAAGGTCCCTTAAGACAGGCTGGGGCCAACGTCCTGACTTTC.

The V gene is TRBV4-1, the J gene TRBJ1-1; no firm D call. The CDR3 is 15 amino acids. V shed 4 bases and J shed 4 bases, with 16 bases lying between them. The V gene's germline CDR1 is MGHRA and CDR2 YSYEKL. The CDR3 is CASSLYAGSGTEAFF. The CDR3 nucleotides are TGCGCCAGCAGCCTATACGCCGGGAGTGGCACTGAAGCTTTCTTT.

The gene calls are TRBV28 and TRBJ1-6, with 7 bases fitting TRBD1. The CDR3 runs 16 residues. V lost 5 bases to trimming and J lost 7 bases; unmatched junction nucleotides: 11. Germline V gene lookup returns CDR1 MDHEN and CDR2 SYDVKM. As DNA, the CDR3 is TGTGCCAGCAGTCCGGCGGGCAGGGGGACGAATTCACCCCTCCACTTT. This codes for CASSPAGRGTNSPLHF.

V gene TRBV24-1 combines with J gene TRBJ2-1; 8 nucleotides agree with TRBD2. Losses at the gene ends were 3 bases for V and 4 bases for J; bases not matched to a gene: 10. In germline, CDR1 is KGHDR, CDR2 SFDVKD. There are 17 residues in the CDR3. CDR3 protein: CATSDGLAGYSYNEQFF. CDR3 bases: TGTGCCACCAGTGATGGGTTAGCGGGATATTCGTACAATGAGCAGTTCTTC.

This clone showed up just a few times. The chain combines TRBV5-1 with TRBJ2-1, with a tentative D call TRBD1 (7 bases). V was clipped by 2 bases and J by 7 bases, with 10 bases between them. This CDR3 spans 13 amino acids. Germline CDR1 SGHRS, CDR2 YFSETQ. The CDR3 bases are TGCGCCAGCAGCTTACAGGGGACTAATGAGCAGTTCTTC. Translation: CASSLQGTNEQFF.

The chain couples TRBV4-1 to TRBJ1-1; TRBD1 is a possible D gene (5 bases). Germline loops: CDR1 MGHRA, CDR2 YSYEKL. V shed 2 bases and J shed 2 bases, with 12 bases lying between them. The CDR3 consists of 15 residues. The DNA for the CDR3 is TGCGCCAGCAGCCAAATTAGGGGATTAAACACTGAAGCTTTCTTT. It is translated as CASSQIRGLNTEAFF.

The CDR3 nucleotides are TGTGCCAGCAGTTTGAGTCTCATGAACACTGAAGCTTTCTTT. It is translated as CASSLSLMNTEAFF. The chain couples TRBV28 to TRBJ1-1; D gene ambiguous. The germline V gene encodes CDR1 MDHEN and CDR2 SYDVKM. Trimming left V 3 bases short and J 0 bases short, with 8 bases between. This CDR3 is built from 14 residues. The whole variable domain, filled in from reference TRBV28 and TRBJ1-1, reads DVKVTQSSRYLVKRTGEKVFLECVQDMDHENMFWYRQDPGLGLRLIYFSYDVKMKEKGDIPEGYSVSREKKERFSLILESASTNQTSMYLCASSLSLMNTEAFFGQGTRLTVV.

The chain recombines TRBV5-1 with TRBJ1-1; 7 bases fit TRBD1. Unmatched junction bases numbered 12, after V lost 5 bases and J lost 8 bases. CDR3 size: 14 residues. The germline CDR1 and CDR2 sequences are SGHRS and YFSETQ. The CDR3 sequence is CASRYGTAQREAFF. CDR3 in DNA: TGCGCCAGCAGATATGGGACAGCCCAGCGGGAAGCTTTCTTT.

CDR3 DNA sequence: TGTGCCACCAGTGCCCCGACAGGGACAGGCAATGAGCAGTTCTTC. Its translation is CATSAPTGTGNEQFF. This sequence joins TRBV24-1 and TRBJ2-1, with TRBD1 matching 8 bases. The CDR3 is 15 residues long. Germline V gives CDR1 KGHDR, CDR2 SFDVKD. The V and J ends lost 5 bases and 6 bases, in that order; junction bases with no gene match: 8.

This sequence joins TRBV19 and TRBJ1-2, with 8 nucleotides matching TRBD1. Germline assignment: CDR1 LNHDA and CDR2 SQIVND (reference sequence). CDR3 length equals 15 residues. J was trimmed by 7 bases and V by 2 bases; bases with no gene match: 9. CDR3 nucleotide sequence: TGTGCCAGTAGTATACCCGGACAGGGAAGTTCTGGCTACACCTTC. It encodes CASSIPGQGSSGYTF. Full variable domain (remainder filled in from reference TRBV19 and TRBJ1-2): DGGITQSPKYLFRKEGQNVTLSCEQNLNHDAMYWYRQDPGQGLRLIYYSQIVNDFQKGDIAEGYSVSREKKESFPLTVTSAQKNPTAFYLCASSIPGQGSSGYTFGSGTRLTVV.

The rearrangement uses TRBV18 and TRBJ2-1; 8 bases are a match to TRBD2. The CDR3 runs 17 residues. Germline CDR1 reads KGHSH; CDR2 reads LQKENI. V trimming: 3 bases; J trimming: 0 bases; junction bases outside the gene matches: 7. CDR3 nucleotides: TGTGCCAGCTCACCCCGGACTAGCCTAAGCTCCTACAATGAGCAGTTCTTC. Translation: CASSPRTSLSSYNEQFF. Using reference TRBV18 and TRBJ2-1 for the parts outside the CDR3, the full variable domain is NAGVMQNPRHLVRRRGQEARLRCSPMKGHSHVYWYRQLPEEGLKFMVYLQKENIIDESGMPKERFSAEFPKEGPSILRIQQVVRGDSAAYFCASSPRTSLSSYNEQFFGPGTRLTVL.

This clone has just a few counts. CDR3 sequence (DNA): TGTGCCACCAGCAGAGATGCGGCTAAGAATTCACCCCTCCACTTT. Translation gives CATSRDAAKNSPLHF. The V call is TRBV15, the J call TRBJ1-6, with no clear D. Looked up from germline, CDR1 is LNHNV and CDR2 is YYDKDF (reference sequence). The CDR3 runs to 15 residues. V gave up 0 bases and J gave up 7 bases, with 10 bases separating them.

The rearrangement links TRBV6-6 to TRBJ1-6; possibly TRBD1 for D (5 bases). Trimming pared 5 bases from V and 6 bases from J, leaving 23 bases between. The CDR3 loop spans 18 amino acids. The germline V gene has CDR1 MNHNY and CDR2 SVGAGI (reference sequence). CDR3 sequence reads: CASSPRSGPRISNSPLHF. Written as DNA, the CDR3 is TGTGCCAGCAGTCCTAGATCAGGGCCGCGCATTTCTAATTCACCCCTCCACTTT.

V is TRBV5-1 and J is TRBJ2-2, with TRBD2 as a possible D gene (5 bases). Per the germline V gene, CDR1 is SGHRS and CDR2 is YFSETQ. The CDR3 length is 17 residues. Deletions cut 0 bases from V and 4 bases from J, with 16 bases between. CDR3 in amino acids: CASSLADLSFSTGELFF. CDR3 coding DNA: TGCGCCAGCAGCTTGGCGGACTTGTCTTTCTCCACCGGGGAGCTGTTTTTT.

This sequence joins TRBV30 and TRBJ2-1, with D perhaps TRBD1 (6 bases). The CDR3 is 13 residues long. Looked up from germline, CDR1 is GTSNPN and CDR2 is SVGIG (reference sequence). V was shortened by 3 bases and J by 2 bases, with 8 bases between the two germline ends. The CDR3 is CAWRGHAYNEQFF. The DNA of the CDR3 is TGTGCCTGGAGGGGACACGCCTACAATGAGCAGTTCTTC.

V gene TRBV3-1 (or the pseudogene TRBV3-2) combines with J gene TRBJ1-2, with TRBD1 matching over 10 bases. There are 16 residues in the CDR3. Germline CDR1 reads LGHDT; CDR2 reads YNNKEL (reference sequence). V dropped 5 bases and J dropped 8; count of bases not matched to a gene: 14. CDR3 nucleotide sequence: TGTGCCAGCAGCTCAGGGGGAGACAGGGGGCTTCGGGGCTACACCTTC. This gives the protein CASSSGGDRGLRGYTF.

The chain combines TRBV9 with TRBJ2-7, with D perhaps TRBD2 (5 bases). CDR3 size: 12 residues. The V gene's germline CDR1 is SGDLS and CDR2 YYNGEE. V was pared by 9 bases and J by 2 bases, with 12 bases between. CDR3 amino acids: CATFQRAYEQYF. The CDR3 DNA is TGTGCCACCTTTCAGAGGGCCTACGAGCAGTACTTC.

The chain joins TRBV7-9 to TRBJ2-2; maybe TRBD1 (5 bases). Trimming took off 4 bases at V and 3 bases at J, with 6 bases between the two ends. Per germline, CDR1 SEHNR and CDR2 FQNEAQ (reference sequence). This CDR3 spans 13 amino acids. Here the CDR3 reads CASSSTDTGELFF. In DNA form, the CDR3 reads TGTGCCAGCAGCTCGACAGACACCGGGGAGCTGTTTTTT.

V and J are TRBV6-5 and TRBJ2-1, with D possibly TRBD2 on 6 matching bases. The germline V and J ends were trimmed by 6 bases and 3 bases, with 9 bases remaining between them. This CDR3 has 13 amino acids. The germline V gene encodes CDR1 MNHEY and CDR2 SVGAGI. The CDR3 coding sequence is TGTGCCAGCAGCGGGACTTACTACAATGAGCAGTTCTTC. It codes for CASSGTYYNEQFF.

The CDR3 protein is CASSILGGDYEQYF. CDR3 in DNA: TGTGCCAGTAGTATACTGGGAGGTGACTACGAGCAGTACTTC. The rearrangement links TRBV19 to TRBJ2-7, with D possibly TRBD2 on 6 matching bases. With 2 bases removed from V and 3 bases from J, the gap between germline ends came to 11 bases. This CDR3 contains 14 residues. From germline, CDR1 is LNHDA and CDR2 SQIVND (reference sequence).

This rearrangement joins TRBV6-1 to TRBJ2-3, with D perhaps TRBD1 (5 bases). CDR1 is MNHNS, CDR2 SASEGT, per germline. V was shortened by 1 base and J by 8 bases, with 10 bases between the two germline ends. The length of the CDR3 is 13 residues. The CDR3 DNA sequence: TGTGCCAGCAGTGAAGGCCCTAGGGGTACGCAGTATTTT. This sequence encodes CASSEGPRGTQYF.

The chain employs TRBV23-1 and TRBJ1-4; D is perhaps TRBD1 (6 bases). TRBV23-1 has ORF status, its function being uncertain. V lost 4 bases to trimming and J lost 8 bases, with 17 bases between them. This CDR3 comprises 15 residues. The CDR3: CASSRTAKAGEKLFF. The DNA for the CDR3 is TGCGCCAGCAGTCGGACAGCAAAAGCAGGCGAAAAACTGTTTTTT.

V usage is TRBV20-1 and J usage is TRBJ2-5; D is undetermined. CDR3 length: 14 residues. Germline values: CDR1 DFQATT, CDR2 SNEGSKA (reference sequence). The ends were cut back, 3 bases at V and 4 bases at J, with 15 bases in the middle. The CDR3 region is CSASTVTKIETQYF. CDR3 DNA sequence: TGCAGTGCTAGTACAGTTACCAAGATAGAGACCCAGTACTTC.

The chain uses TRBV27 and TRBJ1-5; 10 bases agree with TRBD1. The CDR3 spans 18 residues. CDR1 and CDR2 (germline): MNHEY, SMNVEV (reference sequence). V was clipped by 5 bases and J by 7 bases; unmatched bases: 17. Here the CDR3 DNA reads TGTGCCAGCAGTCTAGACAGGGGGCGAATTCTTTATGGACAGCCCCAGCATTTT. Translation: CASSLDRGRILYGQPQHF.

J is TRBJ2-2 and V is TRBV5-1; possible D gene TRBD2, 6 bases. With 8 bases removed from V and 6 bases from J, the gap between germline ends came to 17 bases. The CDR3 has 14 amino acids. From germline, CDR1 is SGHRS and CDR2 YFSETQ. CDR3 DNA sequence: TGCGCCAGTGACCGGGACTCCCCGCCCGGGGAGCTGTTTTTT. It yields the protein CASDRDSPPGELFF.

The rearrangement uses TRBV18 and TRBJ1-1; possible D gene TRBD1, 6 bases. Germline assignment: CDR1 KGHSH and CDR2 LQKENI. V dropped 1 base and J dropped 7 bases, with 16 bases sitting between them. The CDR3 runs to 15 residues. CDR3 sequence: CASSPRSGDLGEAFF. DNA for the CDR3: TGTGCCAGCTCACCACGGTCAGGGGACCTTGGTGAAGCTTTCTTT.